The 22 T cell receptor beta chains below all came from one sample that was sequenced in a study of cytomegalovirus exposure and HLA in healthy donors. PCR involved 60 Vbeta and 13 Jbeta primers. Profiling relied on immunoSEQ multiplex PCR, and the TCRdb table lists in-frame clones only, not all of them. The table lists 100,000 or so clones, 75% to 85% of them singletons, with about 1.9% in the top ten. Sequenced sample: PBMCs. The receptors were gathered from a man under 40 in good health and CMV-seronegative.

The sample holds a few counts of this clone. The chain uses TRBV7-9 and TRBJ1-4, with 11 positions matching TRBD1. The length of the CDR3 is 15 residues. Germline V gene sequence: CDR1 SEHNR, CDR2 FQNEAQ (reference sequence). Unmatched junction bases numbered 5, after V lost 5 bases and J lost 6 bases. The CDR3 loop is CASSPGTGGYEKLFF. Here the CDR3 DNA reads TGTGCCAGCAGCCCCGGGACAGGGGGATATGAAAAACTGTTTTTT.

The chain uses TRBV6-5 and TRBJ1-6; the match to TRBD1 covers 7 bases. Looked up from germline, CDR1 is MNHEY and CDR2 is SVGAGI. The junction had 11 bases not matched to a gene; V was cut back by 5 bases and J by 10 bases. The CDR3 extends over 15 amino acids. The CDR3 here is CASSKTGARESPLHF. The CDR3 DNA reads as TGTGCCAGCAGTAAAACAGGGGCCCGGGAGTCACCCCTCCACTTT.

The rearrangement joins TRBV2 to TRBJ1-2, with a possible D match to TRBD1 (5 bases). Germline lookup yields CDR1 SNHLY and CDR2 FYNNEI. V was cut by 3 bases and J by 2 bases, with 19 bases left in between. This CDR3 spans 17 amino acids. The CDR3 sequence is CASSEGPLFLVNYGYTF. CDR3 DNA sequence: TGTGCCAGCAGTGAGGGGCCCCTCTTTCTCGTAAACTATGGCTACACCTTC. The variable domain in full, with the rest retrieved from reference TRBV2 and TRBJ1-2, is EPEVTQTPSHQVTQMGQEVILRCVPISNHLYFYWYRQILGQKVEFLVSFYNNEISEKSEIFDDQFSVERPDGSNFTLKIRSTKLEDSAMYFCASSEGPLFLVNYGYTFGSGTRLTVV.

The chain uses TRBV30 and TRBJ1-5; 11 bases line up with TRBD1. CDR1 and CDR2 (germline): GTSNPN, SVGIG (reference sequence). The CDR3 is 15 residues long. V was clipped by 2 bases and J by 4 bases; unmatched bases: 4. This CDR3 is CAWSPGTGGNQPQHF. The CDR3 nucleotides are TGTGCCTGGAGTCCCGGGACAGGGGGAAATCAGCCCCAGCATTTT.

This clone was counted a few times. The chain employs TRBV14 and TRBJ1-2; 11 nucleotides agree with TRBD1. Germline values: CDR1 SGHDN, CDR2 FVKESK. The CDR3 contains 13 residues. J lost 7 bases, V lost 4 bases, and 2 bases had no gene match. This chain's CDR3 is CASSLDRGLGYTF. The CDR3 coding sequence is TGTGCCAGCAGCCTGGACAGGGGGCTTGGCTACACCTTC.

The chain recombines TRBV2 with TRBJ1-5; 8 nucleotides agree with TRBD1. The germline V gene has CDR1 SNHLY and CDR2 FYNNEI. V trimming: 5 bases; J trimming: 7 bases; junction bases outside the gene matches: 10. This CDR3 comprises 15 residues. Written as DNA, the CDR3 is TGTGCCAGCAGTTCAATCACAGGGGGAGTACAGCCCCAGCATTTT. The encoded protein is CASSSITGGVQPQHF.

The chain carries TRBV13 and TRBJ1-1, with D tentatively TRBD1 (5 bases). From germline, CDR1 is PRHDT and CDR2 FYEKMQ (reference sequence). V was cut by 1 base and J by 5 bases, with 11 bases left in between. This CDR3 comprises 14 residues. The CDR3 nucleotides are TGTGCCAGCAGCTTAGAAGCAGGGAGGACTGAAGCTTTCTTT. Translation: CASSLEAGRTEAFF.

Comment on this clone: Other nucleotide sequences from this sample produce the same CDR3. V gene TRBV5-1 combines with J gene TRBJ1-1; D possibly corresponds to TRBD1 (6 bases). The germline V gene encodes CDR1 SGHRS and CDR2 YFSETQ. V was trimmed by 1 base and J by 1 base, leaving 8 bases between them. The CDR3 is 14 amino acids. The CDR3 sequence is CASSLRQENTEAFF. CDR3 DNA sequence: TGCGCCAGCAGCTTGCGACAGGAGAACACTGAAGCTTTCTTT.

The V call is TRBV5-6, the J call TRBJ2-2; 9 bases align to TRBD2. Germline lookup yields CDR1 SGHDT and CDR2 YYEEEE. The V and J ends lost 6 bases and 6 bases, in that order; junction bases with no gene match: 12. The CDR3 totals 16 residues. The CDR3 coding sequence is TGTGCCAGCACCGGGGTAGGGCTAGCGGGGCCCGGGGAGCTGTTTTTT. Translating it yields CASTGVGLAGPGELFF.

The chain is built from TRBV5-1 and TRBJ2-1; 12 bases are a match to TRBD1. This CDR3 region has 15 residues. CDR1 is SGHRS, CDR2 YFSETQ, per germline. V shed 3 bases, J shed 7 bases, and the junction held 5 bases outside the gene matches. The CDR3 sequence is CASSYGTGGRNEQFF. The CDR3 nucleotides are TGCGCCAGCAGCTACGGGACAGGGGGCCGAAATGAGCAGTTCTTC.

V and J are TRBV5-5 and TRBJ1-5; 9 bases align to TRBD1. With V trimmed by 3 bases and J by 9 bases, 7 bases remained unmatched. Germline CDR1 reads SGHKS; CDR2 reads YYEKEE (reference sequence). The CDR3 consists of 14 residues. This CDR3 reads CASSSTGGEVPQHF. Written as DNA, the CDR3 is TGTGCCAGCAGCTCGACAGGGGGGGAAGTGCCCCAGCATTTT.

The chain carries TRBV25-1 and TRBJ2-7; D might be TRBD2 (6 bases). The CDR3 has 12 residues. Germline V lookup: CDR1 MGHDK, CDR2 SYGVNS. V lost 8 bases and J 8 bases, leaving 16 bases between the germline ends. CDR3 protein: CASYGGGEKQYF. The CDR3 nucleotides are TGTGCCAGCTACGGCGGAGGGGAGAAGCAGTACTTC.

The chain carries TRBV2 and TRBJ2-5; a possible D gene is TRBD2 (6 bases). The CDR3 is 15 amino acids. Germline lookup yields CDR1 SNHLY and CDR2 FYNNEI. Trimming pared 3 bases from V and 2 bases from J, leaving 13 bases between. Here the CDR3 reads CASSERAGTQETQYF. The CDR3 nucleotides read TGTGCCAGCAGTGAGCGGGCCGGGACTCAAGAGACCCAGTACTTC.

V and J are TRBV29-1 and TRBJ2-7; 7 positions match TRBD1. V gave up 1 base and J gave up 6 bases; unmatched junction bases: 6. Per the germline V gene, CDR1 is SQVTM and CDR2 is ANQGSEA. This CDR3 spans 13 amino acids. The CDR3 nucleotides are TGCAGCGTTGAAGGACAGGGAAGTAGCGAGCAGTACTTC. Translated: CSVEGQGSSEQYF.

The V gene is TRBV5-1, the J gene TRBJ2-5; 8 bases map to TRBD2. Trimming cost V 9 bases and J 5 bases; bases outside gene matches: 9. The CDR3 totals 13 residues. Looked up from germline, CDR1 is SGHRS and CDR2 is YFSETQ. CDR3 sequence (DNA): TGCGCCACTACGGGGGGGCCGGGGGAGACCCAGTACTTC. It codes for CATTGGPGETQYF.

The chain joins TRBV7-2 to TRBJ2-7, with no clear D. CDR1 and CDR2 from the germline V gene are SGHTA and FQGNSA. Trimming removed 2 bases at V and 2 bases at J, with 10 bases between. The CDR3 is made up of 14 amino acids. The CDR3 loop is CASSLSGAPYEQYF. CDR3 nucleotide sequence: TGTGCCAGCAGCTTATCAGGTGCCCCCTACGAGCAGTACTTC.

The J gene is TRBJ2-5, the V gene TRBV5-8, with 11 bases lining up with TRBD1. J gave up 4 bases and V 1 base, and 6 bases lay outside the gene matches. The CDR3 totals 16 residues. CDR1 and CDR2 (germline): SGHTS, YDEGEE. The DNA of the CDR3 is TGTGCCAGCAGCTTGTTCGGACAGGGGGCAGGAGAGACCCAGTACTTC. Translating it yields CASSLFGQGAGETQYF.

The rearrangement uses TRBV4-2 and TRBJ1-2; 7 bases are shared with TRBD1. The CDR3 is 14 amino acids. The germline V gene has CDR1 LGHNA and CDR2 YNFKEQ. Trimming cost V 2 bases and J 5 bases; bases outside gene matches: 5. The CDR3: CASSQRTGPYGYTF. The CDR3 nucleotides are TGTGCCAGCAGCCAAAGGACAGGTCCTTATGGCTACACCTTC.

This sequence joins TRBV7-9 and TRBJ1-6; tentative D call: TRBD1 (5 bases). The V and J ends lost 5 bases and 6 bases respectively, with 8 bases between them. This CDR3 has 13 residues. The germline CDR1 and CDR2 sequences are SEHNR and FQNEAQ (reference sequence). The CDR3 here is CASSKDTNSPLHF. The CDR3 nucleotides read TGTGCCAGCAGCAAGGACACTAATTCACCCCTCCACTTT.

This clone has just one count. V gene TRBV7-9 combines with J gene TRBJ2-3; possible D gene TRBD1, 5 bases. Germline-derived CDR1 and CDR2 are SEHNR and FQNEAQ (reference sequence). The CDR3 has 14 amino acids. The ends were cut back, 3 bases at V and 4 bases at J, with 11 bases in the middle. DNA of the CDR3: TGTGCCAGCAGCTTGATGCCGACAGCAGATACGCAGTATTTT. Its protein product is CASSLMPTADTQYF.

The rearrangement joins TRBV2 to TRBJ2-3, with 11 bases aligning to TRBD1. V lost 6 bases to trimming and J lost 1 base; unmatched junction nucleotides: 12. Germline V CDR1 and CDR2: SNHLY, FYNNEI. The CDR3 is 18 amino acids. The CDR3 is CASRTNRDRGLGTDTQYF. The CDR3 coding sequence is TGTGCCAGCAGGACTAACCGGGACAGGGGGTTAGGCACAGATACGCAGTATTTT. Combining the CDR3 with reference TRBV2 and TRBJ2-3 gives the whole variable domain EPEVTQTPSHQVTQMGQEVILRCVPISNHLYFYWYRQILGQKVEFLVSFYNNEISEKSEIFDDQFSVERPDGSNFTLKIRSTKLEDSAMYFCASRTNRDRGLGTDTQYFGPGTRLTVL.

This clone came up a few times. As DNA, the CDR3 is TGTGCCAGCAGCTTGAGACAGATCGATGAGCAGTTCTTC. This codes for CASSLRQIDEQFF. The chain links TRBV7-6 to TRBJ2-1; tentatively, D is TRBD1 (5 bases). CDR3 length: 13 residues. Germline V lookup: CDR1 SGHVS, CDR2 FNYEAQ. Trimming took 3 bases from V and 8 from J, leaving 11 bases between them. Full variable domain (outside the CDR3, taken from reference TRBV7-6 and TRBJ2-1): GAGVSQSPRYKVTKRGQDVALRCDPISGHVSLYWYRQALGQGPEFLTYFNYEAQQDKSGLPNDRFSAERPEGSISTLTIQRTEQRDSAMYRCASSLRQIDEQFFGPGTRLTVL.